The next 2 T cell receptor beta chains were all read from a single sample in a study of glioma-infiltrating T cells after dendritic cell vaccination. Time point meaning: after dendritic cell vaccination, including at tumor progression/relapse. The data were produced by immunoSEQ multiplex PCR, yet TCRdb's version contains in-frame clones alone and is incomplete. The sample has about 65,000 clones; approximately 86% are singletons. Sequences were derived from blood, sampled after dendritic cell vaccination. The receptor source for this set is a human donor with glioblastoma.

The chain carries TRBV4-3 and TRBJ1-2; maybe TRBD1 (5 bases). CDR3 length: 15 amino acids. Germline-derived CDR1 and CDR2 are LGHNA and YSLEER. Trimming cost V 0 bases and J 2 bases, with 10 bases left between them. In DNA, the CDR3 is TGCGCCAGCAGCCAAGATGTCAGGGAAAACTATGGCTACACCTTC. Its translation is CASSQDVRENYGYTF.

The CDR3 nucleotides read TGCAGTGCTTTTACTAGTAATTTTGAGTTCTTC. Translated, it gives CSAFTSNFEFF. The chain has TRBV20-1 and TRBJ2-1; D might be TRBD2 (5 bases). The CDR3 runs 11 residues. Germline CDR1 reads DFQATT; CDR2 reads SNEGSKA (reference sequence). Trimming took off 5 bases at V and 14 bases at J, with 16 bases between the two ends.